Each of the 19 T cell receptor beta chains below was sequenced from the same sample in a study of regulatory T cells in long-lasting Graves disease. Indicated time point: newly diagnosed GD, antithyroid drugs for less than 3 months. From RNA extracted from PBMCs, the TCR library was made. Arm-PCR of CDR3 regions and iRepertoire HTBI primers were the basis on which TCR beta libraries were built. TCRdb reanalysed the multiplex PCR reads using MiXCR and keeps one entry per CDR3 protein. This sample carries fewer than 550,000 distinct CDR3 sequences, about 16% of them seen once, and the ten largest clones take around 25%. The same specimen was also included in a second study, on T cells in Graves' hyperthyroidism and ophthalmopathy.

The sample was peripheral blood mononuclear cells (PBMCs), taken at new diagnosis, from a patient treated with antithyroid drugs. The receptors originated from a woman between 40 and 65 years old with Graves disease.

This clonotype was detected many times. The rearrangement joins TRBV12-3 or TRBV12-4 to TRBJ1-1; the D gene is possibly TRBD1 (6 bases). V lost 7 bases, J lost 0 bases, and 18 bases lay in between. The CDR3 is made up of 16 amino acids. The CDR3, as DNA: TGTGCCAGCACCCTGGGTGGGGGGCTCATGAACACTGAAGCTTTCTTT. This encodes CASTLGGGLMNTEAFF.

As for this clonotype: This likely reflects a read error, since a far larger clone is one base away. No conserved phenylalanine or tryptophan ends this CDR3, so it is likely a read error. The chain links TRBV6-9 to TRBJ1-2; D unclear. This CDR3 comprises 12 residues. Germline CDR1 MNHGY, CDR2 SVAAGI. The V and J ends lost 4 bases and 8 bases respectively, with 11 bases between them. DNA of the CDR3: TGTGCCAGCAGTTTAGAGGGAGGAGGCTACACCCTC. Amino acids: CASSLEGGGYTL.

This clonotype turned up a few times. An end of the junction differs from the germline gene, which may be a read error. The J gene is TRBJ1-4, the V gene TRBV18, with D possibly being TRBD1 (6 bases). The CDR3 has 14 residues. The germline CDR1 and CDR2 sequences are KGHSH and LQKENI. The DNA for the CDR3 is TGTGCCAGCTCAGACAGGAGAACTAATGAGAAACTGTTTTTT. The encoded protein is CASSDRRTNEKLFF.

This clonotype was found many times. The rearrangement joins TRBV11-2 to TRBJ2-1, with TRBD2 matching 8 bases. Losses at the gene ends were 4 bases for V and 7 bases for J; bases not matched to a gene: 18. CDR3 length: 18 residues. The germline gives CDR1 SGHAT, CDR2 FQNNGV. Here the CDR3 DNA reads TGTGCCAGCAGCTCGTACGTGGGGCCACTAGCGGTTTTAAATGAGCAGTTCTTC. Protein product: CASSSYVGPLAVLNEQFF. Supplemented by reference TRBV11-2 and TRBJ2-1, the full variable domain reads EAGVAQSPRYKIIEKRQSVAFWCNPISGHATLYWYQQILGQGPKLLIQFQNNGVVDDSQLPKDRFSAERLKGVDSTLKIQPAKLEDSAVYLCASSSYVGPLAVLNEQFFGPGTRLTVL.

Worth noting for this clonotype: A much larger clone lies a single base off, so this may be a read error. The chain employs TRBV2 and TRBJ2-5; no clear D. The length of the CDR3 is 13 residues. The V gene's germline CDR1 is SNHLY and CDR2 FYNNEI. CDR3 region: CANSAGACETQYF. CDR3 DNA sequence: TGTGCCAACAGTGCCGGAGCTTGTGAGACCCAGTACTTC.

This clonotype appeared many times. The genes are TRBV5-1 and TRBJ1-4; tentatively, D is TRBD1 (5 bases). V was cut by 5 bases and J by 7 bases, with 15 bases left in between. This CDR3 has 14 amino acids. Germline CDR1 and CDR2: SGHRS and YFSETQ. The CDR3 sequence is CASRGAGSPEKLFF. Here the CDR3 DNA reads TGCGCCAGCAGAGGAGCAGGGAGTCCTGAAAAACTGTTTTTT.

This clonotype came up many times. The CDR3 DNA is TGTGCCAGCGGGCAAACAGCAACTAATGAAAAACTGTTTTTT. Its translation: CASGQTATNEKLFF. The V gene is TRBV12-3 or TRBV12-4, the J gene TRBJ1-4; D is uncertain. V was cut by 8 bases and J by 0 bases, with 10 bases left in between. The CDR3 spans 14 residues.

This clonotype was recorded a few times. The chain employs TRBV15 and TRBJ2-2, with D uncertain. Germline V gives CDR1 LNHNV, CDR2 YYDKDF (reference sequence). The CDR3 has 13 residues. Trimming shortened V by 5 bases and J by 5 bases, and 9 bases separated the two germline ends. The CDR3 bases are TGTGCCACCAGCCCTATCAAGACCGGGGAGCTGTTTTTT. Translated, it gives CATSPIKTGELFF.

This clonotype came up many times. CDR3 region: CASCATSGYNEQFF. The CDR3 DNA sequence: TGTGCCAGTTGCGCGACTAGCGGATACAATGAGCAGTTCTTC. The chain has TRBV12-3 or TRBV12-4 and TRBJ2-1, with 9 bases that match TRBD2. This CDR3 contains 14 residues. Unmatched junction bases numbered 7, after V lost 9 bases and J lost 4 bases.

This chain uses TRBV28 with TRBJ2-3, with D possibly TRBD2 on 6 matching bases. Germline lookup yields CDR1 MDHEN and CDR2 SYDVKM. Trimming removed 10 bases from V and 2 bases from J, with 16 bases in between. The CDR3 is 14 residues long. The CDR3 sequence is CAISRDLPTDTQYF. The CDR3 DNA sequence: TGTGCCATTAGCAGGGACTTACCCACAGATACGCAGTATTTT.

This chain uses TRBV15 with TRBJ1-3, with TRBD1 matching 7 bases. CDR1 is LNHNV, CDR2 YYDKDF, per germline (reference sequence). V dropped 0 bases and J dropped 0; count of bases not matched to a gene: 5. The CDR3 covers 17 residues. As DNA, the CDR3 is TGTGCCACCAGCAGAGATCAACAGGGGTTCTCTGGAAACACCATATATTTT. This gives the protein CATSRDQQGFSGNTIYF.

This chain joins TRBV5-6 and TRBJ1-5; D may be TRBD1 (5 bases). This CDR3 spans 12 amino acids. Per germline, CDR1 SGHDT and CDR2 YYEEEE. The ends were cut back, 4 bases at V and 9 bases at J, with 11 bases in the middle. CDR3 nucleotides: TGTGCCAGCAGCGGTCAGGGAAGGCCCCAGCATTTT. Its translation is CASSGQGRPQHF.

The V call is TRBV11-2, the J call TRBJ2-5; D gene uncertain. V was shortened by 5 bases and J by 7 bases, with 11 bases between the two germline ends. The CDR3 is 12 residues long. Germline V lookup: CDR1 SGHAT, CDR2 FQNNGV. The CDR3 spells CASSGVLGTQYF. The CDR3 DNA is TGTGCCAGCAGCGGGGTTCTAGGGACCCAGTACTTC.

At least ten counts were recorded for this clonotype. The gene calls are TRBV6-1 and TRBJ2-7; D is ambiguous. This CDR3 has 12 residues. V was cut by 6 bases and J by 2 bases, with 8 bases left in between. Germline V gene lookup returns CDR1 MNHNS and CDR2 SASEGT. CDR3 amino acids: CASSGNAYEQYF. For the CDR3, the DNA is TGTGCCAGCAGCGGAAACGCCTACGAGCAGTACTTC.

There are many counts of this clonotype. The CDR3 DNA is TGTGCCTGGAGCGCCGGGACTAGCGAGGAGCAGTACTTC. It translates to CAWSAGTSEEQYF. V usage is TRBV30 and J usage is TRBJ2-7; 10 bases are a match to TRBD2. The CDR3 has 13 amino acids. Looked up from germline, CDR1 is GTSNPN and CDR2 is SVGIG (reference sequence). Trimming at V came to 3 bases and at J to 7 bases, leaving 6 bases not matched to a gene.

The chain is built from TRBV6-2 or TRBV6-3 and TRBJ2-2, with 10 bases lining up with TRBD2. The CDR3 sequence is 16 residues long. Germline lookup yields CDR1 MNHEY and CDR2 SVGEGT. The V segment lost 5 bases and the J segment 6 bases; nucleotides outside the gene matches: 9. CDR3 nucleotide sequence: TGTGCCAGCAGTGAACTTAGCGGGGGGCCCCCCGGGGAGCTGTTTTTT. Translating it yields CASSELSGGPPGELFF.

This clonotype was seen at least ten times. The chain has TRBV11-2 and TRBJ2-3, with a possible D match to TRBD2 (7 bases). Per the germline V gene, CDR1 is SGHAT and CDR2 is FQNNGV. Trimming stripped 5 bases from V and 3 bases from J, with 24 bases between. CDR3 size: 18 residues. CDR3 protein: CASSAIRRGRYLTDTQYF. CDR3 nucleotides: TGTGCCAGCAGCGCGATCAGGCGGGGGCGGTATTTGACAGATACGCAGTATTTT.

This clonotype was seen only a few times. The junction differs from germline at one of its ends, possibly a read error. The V gene is TRBV12-3 or TRBV12-4, the J gene TRBJ1-1; D is undetermined. The CDR3 loop spans 13 amino acids. This CDR3 is CASSATTNSEAFF. The CDR3 coding sequence is TGTGCCAGCAGTGCCACGACAAACAGTGAAGCTTTCTTT.

The chain employs TRBV9 and TRBJ2-1, with D possibly being TRBD1 or TRBD2 (7 bases each). Trimming cost V 5 bases and J 7 bases, with 16 bases left between them. The CDR3 runs 14 residues. CDR1 is SGDLS, CDR2 YYNGEE, per germline. The CDR3 sequence is CASRPPGGGNEQFF. The CDR3 nucleotides read TGTGCCAGCAGGCCCCCAGGGGGAGGGAATGAGCAGTTCTTC.